The 2 T cell receptor beta chains below were found in one sample sequenced in a study of Ad26.COV2.S vaccination and SARS-CoV-2 variants. This sample's treatment: around 19 received Ad26.COV2.S at low or high dose, single or two shots; about 5 received placebo; per-sample allocation not given. At day 63 after the first vaccine or placebo injection, samples were drawn. TCRdb's copy holds only in-frame clones and misses some; the assay was immunoSEQ multiplex PCR. The table lists about 680,000 clones, 89% of them singletons. This material consisted of peripheral blood, taken in a trial of Ad26.COV2.S vaccine versus placebo. Every receptor here comes from a person between 18 and 65 years old who received the Ad26.COV2.S COVID-19 vaccine or a placebo.

The genes are TRBV7-8 and TRBJ2-5; 12 nucleotides agree with TRBD2. Germline assignment: CDR1 SGHVS and CDR2 FQNEAQ. V lost 5 bases and J lost 5; bases outside the gene matches: 9. The CDR3 covers 16 residues. In DNA, the CDR3 is TGTGCCAGCAGCCCAGGGTACGGGACTAGCGGGGAGACCCAGTACTTC. It encodes CASSPGYGTSGETQYF.

This clone has more than one count but fewer than ten. The rearrangement uses TRBV20-1 and TRBJ1-4; D is possibly TRBD1 (5 bases). V was cut by 6 bases and J by 13 bases, with 15 bases left in between. This CDR3 spans 11 amino acids. CDR1 is DFQATT, CDR2 SNEGSKA, per germline (reference sequence). The CDR3 sequence is CSAERGGRLFF. For the CDR3, the DNA is TGCAGTGCCGAGAGGGGAGGGAGACTGTTTTTT.